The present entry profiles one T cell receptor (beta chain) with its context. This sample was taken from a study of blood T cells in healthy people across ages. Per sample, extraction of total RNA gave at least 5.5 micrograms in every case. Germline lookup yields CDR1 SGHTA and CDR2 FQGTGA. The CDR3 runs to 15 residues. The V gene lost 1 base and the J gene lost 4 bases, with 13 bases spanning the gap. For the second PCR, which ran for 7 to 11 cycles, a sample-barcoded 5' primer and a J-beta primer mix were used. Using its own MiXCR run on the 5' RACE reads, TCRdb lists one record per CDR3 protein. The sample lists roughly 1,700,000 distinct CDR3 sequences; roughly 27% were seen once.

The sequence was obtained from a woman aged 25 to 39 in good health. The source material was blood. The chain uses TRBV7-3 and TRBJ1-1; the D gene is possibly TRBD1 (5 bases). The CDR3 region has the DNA TGTGCCAGCAGCTTAAGTTCCGGGGGTGGCACTGAAGCTTTCTTT. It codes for CASSLSSGGGTEAFF.